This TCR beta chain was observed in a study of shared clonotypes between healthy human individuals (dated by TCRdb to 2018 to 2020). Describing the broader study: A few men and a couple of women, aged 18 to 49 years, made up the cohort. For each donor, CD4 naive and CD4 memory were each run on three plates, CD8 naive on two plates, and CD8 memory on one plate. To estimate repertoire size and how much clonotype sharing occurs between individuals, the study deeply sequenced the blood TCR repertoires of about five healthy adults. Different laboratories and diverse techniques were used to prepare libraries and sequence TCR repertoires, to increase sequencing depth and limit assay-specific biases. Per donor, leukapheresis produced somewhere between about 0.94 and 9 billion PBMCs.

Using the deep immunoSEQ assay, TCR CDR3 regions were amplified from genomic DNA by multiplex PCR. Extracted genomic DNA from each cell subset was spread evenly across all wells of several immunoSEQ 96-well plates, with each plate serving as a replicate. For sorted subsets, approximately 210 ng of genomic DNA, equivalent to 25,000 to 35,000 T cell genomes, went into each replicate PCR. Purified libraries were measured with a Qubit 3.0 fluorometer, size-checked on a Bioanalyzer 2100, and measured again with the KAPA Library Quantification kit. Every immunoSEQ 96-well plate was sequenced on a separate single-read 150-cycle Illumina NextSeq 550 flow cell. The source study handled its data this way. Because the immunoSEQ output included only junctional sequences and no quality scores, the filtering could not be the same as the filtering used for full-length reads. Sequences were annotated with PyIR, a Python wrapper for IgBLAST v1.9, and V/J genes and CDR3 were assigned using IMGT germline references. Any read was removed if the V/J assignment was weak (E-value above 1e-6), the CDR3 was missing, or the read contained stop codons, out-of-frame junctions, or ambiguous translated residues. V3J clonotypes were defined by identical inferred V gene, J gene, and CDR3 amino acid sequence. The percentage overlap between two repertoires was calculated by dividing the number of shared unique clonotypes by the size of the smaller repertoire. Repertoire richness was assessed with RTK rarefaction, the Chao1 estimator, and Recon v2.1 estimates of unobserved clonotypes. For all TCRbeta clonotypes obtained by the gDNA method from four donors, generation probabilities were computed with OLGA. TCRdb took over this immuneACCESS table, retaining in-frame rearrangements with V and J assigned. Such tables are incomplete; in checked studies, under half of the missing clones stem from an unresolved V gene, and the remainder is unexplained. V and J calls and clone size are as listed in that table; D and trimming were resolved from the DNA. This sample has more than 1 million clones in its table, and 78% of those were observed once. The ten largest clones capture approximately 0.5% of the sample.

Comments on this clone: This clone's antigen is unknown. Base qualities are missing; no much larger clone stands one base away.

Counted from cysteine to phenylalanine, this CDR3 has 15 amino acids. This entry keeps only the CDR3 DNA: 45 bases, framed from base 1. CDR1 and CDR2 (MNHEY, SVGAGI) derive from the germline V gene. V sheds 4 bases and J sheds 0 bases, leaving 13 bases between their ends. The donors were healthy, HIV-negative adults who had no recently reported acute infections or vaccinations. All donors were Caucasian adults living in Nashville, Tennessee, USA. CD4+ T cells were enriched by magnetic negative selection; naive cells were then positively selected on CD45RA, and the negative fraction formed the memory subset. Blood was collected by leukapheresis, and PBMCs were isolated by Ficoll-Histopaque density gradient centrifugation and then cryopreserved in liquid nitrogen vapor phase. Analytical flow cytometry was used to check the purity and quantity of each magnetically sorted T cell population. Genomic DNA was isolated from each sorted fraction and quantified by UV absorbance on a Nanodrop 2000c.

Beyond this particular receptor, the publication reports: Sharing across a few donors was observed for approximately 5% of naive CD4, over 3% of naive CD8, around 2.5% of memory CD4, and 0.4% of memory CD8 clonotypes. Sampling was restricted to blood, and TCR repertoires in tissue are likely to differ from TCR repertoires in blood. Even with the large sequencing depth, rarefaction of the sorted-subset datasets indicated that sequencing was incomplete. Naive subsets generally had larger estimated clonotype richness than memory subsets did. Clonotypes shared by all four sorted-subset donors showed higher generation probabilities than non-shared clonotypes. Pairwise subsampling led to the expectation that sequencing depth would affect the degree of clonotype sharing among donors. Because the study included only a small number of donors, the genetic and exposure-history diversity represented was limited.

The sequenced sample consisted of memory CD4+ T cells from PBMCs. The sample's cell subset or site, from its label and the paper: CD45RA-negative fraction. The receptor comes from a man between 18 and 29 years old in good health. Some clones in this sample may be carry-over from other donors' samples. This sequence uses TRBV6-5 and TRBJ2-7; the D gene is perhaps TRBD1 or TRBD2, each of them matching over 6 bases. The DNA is TGTGCCAGCAGTTCCAGGGGTAGCGGCTCCTACGAGCAGTACTTC. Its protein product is CASSSRGSGSYEQYF.